Listed below are T cell receptor beta chains from one sample, sequenced in a study of tumor-infiltrating lymphocytes in primary liver carcinoma. TCRdb passed the multiplex PCR reads through MiXCR, listing each CDR3 protein once. This table holds 200,000 or so distinct CDR3 sequences, 65% found once. Sequencing was done on a sample of peripheral blood. The receptors come from a woman aged 55-69 years with primary liver carcinoma and hepatitis B virus infection. Both conserved end residues are trimmed from each CDR3. D genes are given only for firm matches.

TRBJ1-1	TRBV6-1	-	11	ASTQVGYTEAF
TRBJ1-5	TRBV6-1	TRBD1	12	AGSRTGRDQPQH
TRBJ1-4	TRBV4-1	-	15	ASSPLDWFGTNEKLF
TRBJ2-2	TRBV6-1	-	16	ASSRVTGGEMGTGELF
TRBJ2-3	TRBV11-3	TRBD2	17	AGSLGPQSGGTSTDTQY
TRBJ2-1	TRBV6-4	TRBD1	12	ASSLRGQGYEQF
TRBJ1-2	TRBV7-9	-	10	ASSSPTGFYT
TRBJ2-1	TRBV6-5	-	9	ASSPGWEQF
TRBJ2-2	TRBV6-6	-	14	ASSYSGGKGAGELF
TRBJ2-3	TRBV6-6	-	11	ASSYSAADTQY
TRBJ2-1	TRBV29-1	-	10	SVQDSYSEQF
TRBJ2-3	TRBV11-2	-	10	ASSPVGGHEY
TRBJ2-7	TRBV10-3	-	15	ANSVESQTPWVSEQY
TRBJ1-1	TRBV28	TRBD1	12	ASSSTGTESQAF
TRBJ2-1	TRBV6-1	-	14	AKSHGPRRDYNEQS
TRBJ2-3	TRBV5-6	-	12	ASSLEALTDTQY
TRBJ2-6	TRBV11-2	-	13	ASSLGGVGANVMT
TRBJ2-2	TRBV4-2	-	14	ASSQEGGYGTGELF
TRBJ2-2	TRBV7-9	-	13	ASSSGLTNTGKLF
TRBJ1-1	TRBV12-3/TRBV12-4	-	12	ASSLGRMNTEAF
TRBJ2-2	TRBV11-2	-	12	ASTGQPNIGELF
TRBJ2-5	TRBV11-3	-	13	ASSLGMGTQETQY
TRBJ2-7	TRBV6-1	TRBD1	17	ASSEWSSVVGTGTYEQY
TRBJ1-6	TRBV6-5	TRBD1	17	ASRPIAGQKSSYNSPLH
TRBJ2-1	TRBV28	TRBD1	12	ASWDRSSGNEQF
-	TRBV12-3/TRBV12-4	TRBD2	13	ASSLAGRGQETQF
TRBJ2-2	TRBV7-9	TRBD2	17	ASSSTKGLAGRNTGELF
TRBJ1-2	TRBV5-1	-	11	ASSFGSNYGYT
TRBJ2-7	TRBV6-2/TRBV6-3	TRBD1	15	ASTPGQGTSLYYEQY
TRBJ1-4	TRBV7-6	TRBD1	13	ASSLLVGQGEKLF
TRBJ2-4	TRBV11-2	-	14	ASSPRHAVSKNIQY
TRBJ2-1	TRBV12-3/TRBV12-4	TRBD2	13	ASSLGGSSYNEQS
TRBJ2-1	TRBV28	-	14	ASSFPAASSYNERF
TRBJ2-3	TRBV14	-	14	ASSQDHGGPADTQY
TRBJ2-1	TRBV11-2	-	11	ASSLGQNNELS
TRBJ2-3	TRBV11-2	-	14	TSSPELAPSTDTQY
TRBJ1-1	TRBV12-3/TRBV12-4	-	13	ASSAPGGGLTEAF
TRBJ2-1	TRBV7-8	TRBD2	14	VSSFMVSGSGNEQF
TRBJ2-1	TRBV28	TRBD2	13	VSTNRAGGRFEQF
TRBJ2-3	TRBV29-1	TRBD2	14	SVEGLAGEGTDTQY
TRBJ2-3	TRBV29-1	TRBD2	9	SGGGADTQY
TRBJ2-5	TRBV14	-	13	ASSTQSGLRETLY